This note documents a single T cell receptor beta chain sequence. The data were taken from a study of patients and donors after allogeneic stem cell transplantation. V lost 5 bases and J lost 3; bases outside the gene matches: 7. The CDR3 has 14 residues. In TCRdb, the RT-PCR reads were re-called with MiXCR into one record per CDR3 protein. The sample records roughly 960,000 distinct CDR3 sequences, roughly 18% being singletons. The material sequenced was blood, either unsorted or a sorted T cell fraction (not recorded which). The V gene is TRBV12-3 or TRBV12-4, the J gene TRBJ2-7; 7 positions match TRBD2. The clonotype comes from a human donor who was either an allogeneic HSCT recipient or a stem cell or donor lymphocyte infusion donor (not recorded which). It is not recorded whose cells these are; they may come from a transplant donor. CDR3 sequence: CASSLRGVNYEQYF. DNA for the CDR3: TGTGCCAGCAGTCTCCGGGGGGTGAACTACGAGCAGTACTTC.